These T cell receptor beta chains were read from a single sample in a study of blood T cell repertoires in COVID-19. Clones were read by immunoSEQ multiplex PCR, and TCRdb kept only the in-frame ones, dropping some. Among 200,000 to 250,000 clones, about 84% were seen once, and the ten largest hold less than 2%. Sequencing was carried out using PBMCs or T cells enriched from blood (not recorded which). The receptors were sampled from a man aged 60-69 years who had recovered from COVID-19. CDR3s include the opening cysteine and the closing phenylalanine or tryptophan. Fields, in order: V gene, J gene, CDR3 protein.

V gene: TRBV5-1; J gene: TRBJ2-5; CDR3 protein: CASSSPAAQETQYF
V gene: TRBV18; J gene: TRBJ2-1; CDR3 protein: CASSPPSGYYNEQFF
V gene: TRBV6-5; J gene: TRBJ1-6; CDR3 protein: CASRRGQEGSPLHF
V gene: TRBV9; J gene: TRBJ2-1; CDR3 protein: CASSVAPSSYNEQFF
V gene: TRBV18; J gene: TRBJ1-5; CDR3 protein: CASSPGPDRGIPSNQPQHF
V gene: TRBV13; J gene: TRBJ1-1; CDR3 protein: CASSLRGQPEAFF
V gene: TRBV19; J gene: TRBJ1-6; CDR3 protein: CASSIQGNSPLHF
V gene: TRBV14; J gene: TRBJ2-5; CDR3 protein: CASSATYRGETQYF
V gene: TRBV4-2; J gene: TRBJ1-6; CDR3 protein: CASSQDRTTGSPLHF
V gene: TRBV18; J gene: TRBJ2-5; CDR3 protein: CASSPQQDKQETQYF
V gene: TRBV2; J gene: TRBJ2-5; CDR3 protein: CASSEGGPGSQYF
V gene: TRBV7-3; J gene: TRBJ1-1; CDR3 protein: CASSLTEGAEAFF
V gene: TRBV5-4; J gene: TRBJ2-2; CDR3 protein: CATGSGGAYTGELFF
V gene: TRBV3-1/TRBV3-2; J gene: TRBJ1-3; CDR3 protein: CASSQAGSGNTIYF
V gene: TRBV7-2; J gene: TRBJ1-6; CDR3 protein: CASSSTGSSGSPLHF
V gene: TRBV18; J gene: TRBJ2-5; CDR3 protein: CASSLGQGPQETQYF
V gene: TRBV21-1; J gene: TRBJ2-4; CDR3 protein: CASNSRPGGKSYQNIQYF
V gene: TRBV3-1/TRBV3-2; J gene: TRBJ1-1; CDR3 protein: CASSQETGQAFF
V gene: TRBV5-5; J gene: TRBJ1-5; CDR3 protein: CASSWDRDESQPQHF
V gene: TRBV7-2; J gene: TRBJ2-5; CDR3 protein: CASSLAGGAQQETQYF
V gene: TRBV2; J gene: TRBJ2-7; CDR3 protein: CASSQIPYEQYF
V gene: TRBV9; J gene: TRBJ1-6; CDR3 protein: CASSPRQGNYNSPLHF
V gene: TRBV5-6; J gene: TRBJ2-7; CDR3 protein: CASSLVGAATYEQYF
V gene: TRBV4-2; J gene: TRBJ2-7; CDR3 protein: CASSQARTTGGRYEQYF